This TCR beta chain derives from a study of blood T cell repertoires in COVID-19. About the research overall: Samples came from the United States, Italy and Spain, spanning acute and convalescent COVID-19. PBMCs, B-cell-depleted T cells, or T cells were the source of the cDNA or gDNA that made up the material.

Authors' processing steps: Researchers report that nucleated cell counts were estimated from reference gene primer amplification. TCRdb's table, derived via immunoSEQ multiplex PCR, lists solely in-frame clones and lacks some. Clonal size and the V and J genes are those of that table, whereas D and trimming came from the DNA. The profile shows under 300,000 clones, more than 65% of them singletons. V lost 6 bases and J 0 bases, leaving 17 bases between the germline ends. Germline CDR1 is SNHLY and CDR2 is FYNNEI. This CDR3 region has 16 residues. The V call is TRBV2, the J call TRBJ1-1, with D possibly matching TRBD1 (6 bases). The source is a woman between 40 and 55 years old with active or convalescent COVID-19. The sequenced material came from peripheral blood. The CDR3 region is CASREDSPVMNTEAFF. CDR3 DNA sequence: TGTGCCAGCAGGGAGGACAGTCCAGTCATGAACACTGAAGCTTTCTTT.